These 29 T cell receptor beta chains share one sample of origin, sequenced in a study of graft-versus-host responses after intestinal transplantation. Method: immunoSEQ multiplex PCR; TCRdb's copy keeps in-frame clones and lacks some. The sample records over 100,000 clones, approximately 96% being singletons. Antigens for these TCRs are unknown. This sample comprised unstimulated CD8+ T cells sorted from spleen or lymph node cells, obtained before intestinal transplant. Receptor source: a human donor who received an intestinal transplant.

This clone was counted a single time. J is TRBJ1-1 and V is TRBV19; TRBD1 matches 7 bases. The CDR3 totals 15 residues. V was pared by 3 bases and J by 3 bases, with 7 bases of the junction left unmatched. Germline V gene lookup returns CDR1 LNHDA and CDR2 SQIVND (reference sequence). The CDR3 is CASSIIQGLDTEAFF. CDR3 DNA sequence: TGTGCCAGTAGTATCATACAGGGGCTGGACACTGAAGCTTTCTTT.

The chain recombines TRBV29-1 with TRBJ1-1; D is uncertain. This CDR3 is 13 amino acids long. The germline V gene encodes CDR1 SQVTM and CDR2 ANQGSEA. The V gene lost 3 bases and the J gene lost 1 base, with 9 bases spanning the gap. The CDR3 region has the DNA TGCAGCGTTGATGGTCCAGGGAACACTGAAGCTTTCTTT. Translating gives CSVDGPGNTEAFF.

The CDR3 nucleotides are TGTGCCAGCAGCGTAGAAGTTGGCTCTGCCGACACAGATACGCAGTATTTT. It encodes CASSVEVGSADTDTQYF. The rearrangement joins TRBV9 to TRBJ2-3; no firm D call. CDR1 is SGDLS and CDR2 is YYNGEE in the germline V gene. The CDR3 runs 17 residues. Trimming cost V 0 bases and J 2 bases, with 16 bases left between them.

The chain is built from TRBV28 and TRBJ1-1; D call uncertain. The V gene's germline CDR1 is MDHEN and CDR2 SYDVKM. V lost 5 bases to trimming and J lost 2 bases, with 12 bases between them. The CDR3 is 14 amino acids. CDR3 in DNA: TGTGCCAGCAGTCCTCTTAGGTTCAACACTGAAGCTTTCTTT. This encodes CASSPLRFNTEAFF. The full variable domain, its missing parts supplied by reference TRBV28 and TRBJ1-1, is DVKVTQSSRYLVKRTGEKVFLECVQDMDHENMFWYRQDPGLGLRLIYFSYDVKMKEKGDIPEGYSVSREKKERFSLILESASTNQTSMYLCASSPLRFNTEAFFGQGTRLTVV.

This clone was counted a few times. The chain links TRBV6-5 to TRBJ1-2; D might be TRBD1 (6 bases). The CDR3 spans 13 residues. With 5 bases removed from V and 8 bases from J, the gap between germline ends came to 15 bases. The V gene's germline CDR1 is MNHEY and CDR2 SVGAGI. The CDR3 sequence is CASSPQGTDGYTF. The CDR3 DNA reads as TGTGCCAGCAGTCCACAGGGTACTGACGGCTACACCTTC.

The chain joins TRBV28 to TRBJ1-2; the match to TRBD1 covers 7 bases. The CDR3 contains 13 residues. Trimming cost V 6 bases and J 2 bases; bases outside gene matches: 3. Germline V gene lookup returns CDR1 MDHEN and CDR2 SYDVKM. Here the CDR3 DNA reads TGTGCCAGCAGCTCGACAGGGAACTATGGCTACACCTTC. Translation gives CASSSTGNYGYTF.

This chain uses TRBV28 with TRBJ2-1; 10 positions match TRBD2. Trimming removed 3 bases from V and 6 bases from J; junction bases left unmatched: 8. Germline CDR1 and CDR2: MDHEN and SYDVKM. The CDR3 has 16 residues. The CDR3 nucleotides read TGTGCCAGCAGTTTGCTCCCGGGACTAGCGACCAATGAGCAGTTCTTC. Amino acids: CASSLLPGLATNEQFF.

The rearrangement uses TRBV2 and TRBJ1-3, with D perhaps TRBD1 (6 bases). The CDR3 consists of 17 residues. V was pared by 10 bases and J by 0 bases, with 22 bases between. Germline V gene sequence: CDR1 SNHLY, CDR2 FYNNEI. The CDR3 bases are TGTGCCACCTTTGGGGGGCGACAATCGATCTCTGGAAACACCATATATTTT. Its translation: CATFGGRQSISGNTIYF.

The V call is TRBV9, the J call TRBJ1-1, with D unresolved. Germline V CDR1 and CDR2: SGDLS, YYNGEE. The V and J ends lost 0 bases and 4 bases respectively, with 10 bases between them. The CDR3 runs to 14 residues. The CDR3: CASSVGGIGTEAFF. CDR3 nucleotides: TGTGCCAGCAGCGTAGGAGGTATTGGCACTGAAGCTTTCTTT.

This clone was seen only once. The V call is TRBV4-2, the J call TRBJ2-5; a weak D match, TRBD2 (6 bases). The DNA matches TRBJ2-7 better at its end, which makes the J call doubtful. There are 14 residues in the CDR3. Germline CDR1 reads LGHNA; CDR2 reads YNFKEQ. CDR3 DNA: TGTGCCAGCAGCCAAGATGGCGGGAAAGACGAGCAGTACTTC. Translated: CASSQDGGKDEQYF.

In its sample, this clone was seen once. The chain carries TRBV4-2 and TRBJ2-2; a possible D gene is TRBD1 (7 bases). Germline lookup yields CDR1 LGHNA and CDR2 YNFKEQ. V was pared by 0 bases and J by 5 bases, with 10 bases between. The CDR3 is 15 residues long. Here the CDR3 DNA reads TGTGCCAGCAGCCAAGATCAGGGGGGAACCGGGGAGCTGTTTTTT. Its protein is CASSQDQGGTGELFF.

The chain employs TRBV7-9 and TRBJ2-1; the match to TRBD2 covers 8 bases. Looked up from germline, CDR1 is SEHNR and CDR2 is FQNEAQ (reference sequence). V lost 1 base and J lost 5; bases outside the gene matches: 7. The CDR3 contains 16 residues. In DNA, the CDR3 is TGTGCCAGCAGCTTAGGGCCTAGCGGGCTAAACAATGAGCAGTTCTTC. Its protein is CASSLGPSGLNNEQFF. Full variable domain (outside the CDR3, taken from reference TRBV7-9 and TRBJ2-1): DTGVSQNPRHKITKRGQNVTFRCDPISEHNRLYWYRQTLGQGPEFLTYFQNEAQLEKSRLLSDRFSAERPKGSFSTLEIQRTEQGDSAMYLCASSLGPSGLNNEQFFGPGTRLTVL.

This CDR3 is CASIWGTEAFF. The CDR3 DNA is TGTGCCAGTATATGGGGCACTGAAGCTTTCTTT. The chain recombines TRBV19 with TRBJ1-1; D is unresolved. The germline V gene has CDR1 LNHDA and CDR2 SQIVND (reference sequence). There are 11 residues in the CDR3. V was shortened by 7 bases and J by 4 bases, with 7 bases between the two germline ends.

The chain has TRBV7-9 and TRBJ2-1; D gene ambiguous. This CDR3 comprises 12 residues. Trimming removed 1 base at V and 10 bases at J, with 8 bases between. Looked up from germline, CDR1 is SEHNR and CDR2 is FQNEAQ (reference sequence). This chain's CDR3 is CASSLGEWEQFF. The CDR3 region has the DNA TGTGCCAGCAGCTTAGGAGAGTGGGAGCAGTTCTTC.

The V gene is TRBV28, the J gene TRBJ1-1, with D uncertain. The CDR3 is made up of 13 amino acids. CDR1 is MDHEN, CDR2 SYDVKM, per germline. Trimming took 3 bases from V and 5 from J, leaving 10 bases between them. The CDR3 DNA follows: TGTGCCAGCAGTTTCTCGATGGGTACTGAAGCTTTCTTT. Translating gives CASSFSMGTEAFF.

CDR3 sequence: CAWAGTASYNEQFF. The CDR3 DNA reads TGTGCCTGGGCTGGGACAGCCTCCTACAATGAGCAGTTCTTC. The chain links TRBV30 to TRBJ2-1; 7 bases are a match to TRBD1. From germline, CDR1 is GTSNPN and CDR2 SVGIG (reference sequence). J gave up 0 bases and V 5 bases, and 4 bases lay outside the gene matches. This CDR3 is 14 amino acids long.

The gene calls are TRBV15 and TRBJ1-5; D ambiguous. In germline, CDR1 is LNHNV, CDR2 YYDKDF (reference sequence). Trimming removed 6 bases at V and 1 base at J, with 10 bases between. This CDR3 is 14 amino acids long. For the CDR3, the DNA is TGTGCCACCAGTTTGCGCCTCAGCAATCAGCCCCAGCATTTT. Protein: CATSLRLSNQPQHF.

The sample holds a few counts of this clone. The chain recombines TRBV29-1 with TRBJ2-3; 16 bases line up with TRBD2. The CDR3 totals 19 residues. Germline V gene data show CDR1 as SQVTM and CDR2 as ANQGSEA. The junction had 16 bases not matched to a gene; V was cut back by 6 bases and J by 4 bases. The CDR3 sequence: CSVTGLAGGSNILPDTQYF. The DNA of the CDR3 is TGCAGCGTGACGGGACTAGCGGGAGGGTCTAACATTCTTCCAGATACGCAGTATTTT.

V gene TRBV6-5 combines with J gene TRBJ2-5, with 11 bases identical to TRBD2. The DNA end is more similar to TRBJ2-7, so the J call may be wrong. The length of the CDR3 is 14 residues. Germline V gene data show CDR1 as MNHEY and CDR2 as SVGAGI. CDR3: CASSLAGGPIEQYF. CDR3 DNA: TGTGCCAGCAGTCTAGCGGGAGGCCCTATCGAGCAGTACTTC.

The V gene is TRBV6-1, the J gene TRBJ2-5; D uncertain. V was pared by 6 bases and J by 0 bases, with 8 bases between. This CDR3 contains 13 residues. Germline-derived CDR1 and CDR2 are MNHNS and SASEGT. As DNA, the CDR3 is TGTGCCAGCAGGTTGGAGAACCAAGAGACCCAGTACTTC. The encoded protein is CASRLENQETQYF.

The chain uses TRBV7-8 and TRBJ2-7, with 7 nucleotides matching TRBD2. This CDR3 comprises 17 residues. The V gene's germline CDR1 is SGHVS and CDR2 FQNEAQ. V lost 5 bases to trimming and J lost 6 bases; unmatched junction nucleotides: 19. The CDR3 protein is CASSPPPGTTDLIEQYF. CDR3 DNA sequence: TGTGCCAGCAGCCCACCTCCCGGGACTACAGATCTTATCGAGCAGTACTTC.

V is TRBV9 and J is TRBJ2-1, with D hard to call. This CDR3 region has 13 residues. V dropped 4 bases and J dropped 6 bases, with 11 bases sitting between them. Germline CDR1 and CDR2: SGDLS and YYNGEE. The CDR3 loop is CASSPLGPNEQFF. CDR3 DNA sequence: TGTGCCAGCAGCCCCCTGGGCCCCAATGAGCAGTTCTTC.

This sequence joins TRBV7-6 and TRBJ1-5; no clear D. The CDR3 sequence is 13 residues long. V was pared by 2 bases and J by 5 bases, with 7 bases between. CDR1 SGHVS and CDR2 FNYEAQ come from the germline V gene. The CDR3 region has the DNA TGTGCCAGCAGCTTACGGAGAGATCAGCCCCAGCATTTT. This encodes CASSLRRDQPQHF.

The CDR3 is CASSSRQRSYNEQFF. In DNA, the CDR3 is TGTGCCAGCAGTTCTAGACAGCGATCCTACAATGAGCAGTTCTTC. The J gene is TRBJ2-1, the V gene TRBV28, with a weak D call TRBD1 (5 bases). The CDR3 is 15 amino acids. Trimming stripped 4 bases from V and 1 base from J, with 11 bases between. CDR1 is MDHEN, CDR2 SYDVKM, per germline.

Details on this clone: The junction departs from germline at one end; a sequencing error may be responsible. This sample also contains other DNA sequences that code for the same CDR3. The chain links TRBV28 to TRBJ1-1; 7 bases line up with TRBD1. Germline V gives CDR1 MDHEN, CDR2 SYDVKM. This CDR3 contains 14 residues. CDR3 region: CASSLAGGNTEAFF. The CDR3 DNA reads TGTGCCAGTAGTTTAGCAGGGGGGAACACTGAAGCTTTCTTT. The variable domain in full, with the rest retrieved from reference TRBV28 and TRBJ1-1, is DVKVTQSSRYLVKRTGEKVFLECVQDMDHENMFWYRQDPGLGLRLIYFSYDVKMKEKGDIPEGYSVSREKKERFSLILESASTNQTSMYLCASSLAGGNTEAFFGQGTRLTVV.

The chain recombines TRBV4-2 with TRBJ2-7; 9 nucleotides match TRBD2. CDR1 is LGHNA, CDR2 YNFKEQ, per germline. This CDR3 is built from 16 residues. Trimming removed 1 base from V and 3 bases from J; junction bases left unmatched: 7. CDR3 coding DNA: TGTGCCAGCAGCCAAGGGATTTGGACTAGCGTCTACGAGCAGTACTTC. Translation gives CASSQGIWTSVYEQYF.

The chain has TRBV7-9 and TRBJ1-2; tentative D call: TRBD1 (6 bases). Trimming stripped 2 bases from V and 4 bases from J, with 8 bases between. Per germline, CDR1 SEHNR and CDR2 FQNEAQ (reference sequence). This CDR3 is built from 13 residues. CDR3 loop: CASSLRDIYGYTF. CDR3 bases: TGTGCCAGCAGCTTAAGGGACATCTATGGCTACACCTTC.

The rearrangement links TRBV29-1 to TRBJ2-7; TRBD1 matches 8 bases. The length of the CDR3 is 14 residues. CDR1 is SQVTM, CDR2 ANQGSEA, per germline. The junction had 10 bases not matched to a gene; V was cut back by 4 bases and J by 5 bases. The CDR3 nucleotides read TGCAGCGTTGGTAGGACAGGGAGACTTGACGAGCAGTACTTC. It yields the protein CSVGRTGRLDEQYF.

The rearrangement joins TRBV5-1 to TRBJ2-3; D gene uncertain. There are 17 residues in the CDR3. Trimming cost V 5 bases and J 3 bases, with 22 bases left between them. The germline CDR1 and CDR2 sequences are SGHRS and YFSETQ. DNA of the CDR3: TGCGCCAGCAGACTATCGAAGGGCGTTGGGGTGACAGATACGCAGTATTTT. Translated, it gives CASRLSKGVGVTDTQYF.